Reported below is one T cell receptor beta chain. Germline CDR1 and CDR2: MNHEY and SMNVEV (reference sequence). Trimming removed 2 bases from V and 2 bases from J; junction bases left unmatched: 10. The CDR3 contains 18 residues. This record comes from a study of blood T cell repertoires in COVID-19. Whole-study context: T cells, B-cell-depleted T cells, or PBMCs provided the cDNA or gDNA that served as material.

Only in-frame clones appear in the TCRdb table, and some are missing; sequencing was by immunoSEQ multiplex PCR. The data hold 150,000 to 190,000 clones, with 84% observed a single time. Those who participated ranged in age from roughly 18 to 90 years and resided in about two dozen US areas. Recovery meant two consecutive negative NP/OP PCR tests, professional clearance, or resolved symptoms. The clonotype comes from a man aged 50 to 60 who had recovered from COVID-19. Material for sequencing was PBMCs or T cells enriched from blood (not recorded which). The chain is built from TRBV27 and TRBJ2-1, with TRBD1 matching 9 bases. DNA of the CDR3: TGTGCCAGCAGTTTAGGGACAGGGTGGGGGAACCCCTACAATGAGCAGTTCTTC. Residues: CASSLGTGWGNPYNEQFF.